This entry is about one T cell receptor (beta chain). Its specificity is unknown. J was trimmed by 4 bases and V by 4 bases; bases with no gene match: 9. Germline-derived CDR1 and CDR2 are MNHNY and SVGAGI (reference sequence). CDR3 size: 15 residues. This specimen belongs to a study of T-cell memory formation after mild COVID-19. TCRdb reprocessed the 5' RACE reads via MiXCR and lists one record per CDR3 protein. The sample shows nearly 350,000 distinct CDR3 sequences, over 10% of them seen only once. The study's findings and limits: Largely, contracting CD4+ clones fell within CM and EM, and contracting CD8+ clones within EMRA. Still unconfirmed is whether the second-wave clones peaking on day 37 recognized SARS-CoV-2. Whereas later expanders leaned CD4+, clones contracting day 15 to 85 showed a balanced CD4/CD8 makeup.

The TCR sequence derives from a man aged 18 to 30 who had mild COVID-19 (a few samples of this study predate the infection). Cell type and time point are not known. This chain joins TRBV6-6 and TRBJ1-2, with TRBD1 identical over 7 bases. Sequences were obtained from PBMCs or a T cell subset sorted from them (not recorded which). The CDR3 DNA is TGTGCCAGCAGTTTTGCAGGGGGACGAGGCTATGGCTACACCTTC. Translated, it gives CASSFAGGRGYGYTF.